The clone carrying this T cell receptor beta chain registers medium-sized by frequency. Its antigen is still unknown. This sample stems from a study of T cell clusters in autoimmune cytopenias. Study background: The median distinct TRB clonotype count was a few thousand per sample, from a median roughly 52,000 reads. Study results and limitations: The T cell clusters came from computational analysis alone and lack functional validation. Primary autoimmune cytopenia patients appeared to lack physiological T cell clusters present in healthy donors.

TRB was amplified by touch-down multiplex PCR, primer pools A and B combined. TCRdb reanalyzed the multiplex PCR reads, giving one entry per CDR3 protein sequence and no DNA. Here the sample table reports thousands of distinct CDR3 sequences. Per germline, CDR1 SGHDT and CDR2 YYEEEE. The length of the CDR3 is 13 residues. TRB amplification used 200 to 250 ng of peripheral blood genomic DNA. The sample was peripheral blood. The rearrangement uses TRBV5-6 and TRBJ2-7; TCRdb reports TRBD1, a call that lacks DNA to check it against. This clonotype was obtained from a human donor with an autoimmune cytopenia or autoimmune hepatitis (not recorded which). This chain's CDR3 is CASSPGDSYEQYF.